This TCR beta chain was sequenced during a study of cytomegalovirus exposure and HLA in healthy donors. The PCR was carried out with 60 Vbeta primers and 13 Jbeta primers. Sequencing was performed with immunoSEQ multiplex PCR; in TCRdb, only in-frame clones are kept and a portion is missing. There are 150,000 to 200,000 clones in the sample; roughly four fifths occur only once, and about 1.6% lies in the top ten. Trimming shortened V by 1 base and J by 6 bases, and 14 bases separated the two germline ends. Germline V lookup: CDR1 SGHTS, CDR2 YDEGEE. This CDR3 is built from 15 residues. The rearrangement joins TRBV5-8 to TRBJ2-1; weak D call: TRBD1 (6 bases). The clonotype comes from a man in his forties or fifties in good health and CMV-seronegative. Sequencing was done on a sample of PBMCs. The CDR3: CASSLYQGTTNEQFF. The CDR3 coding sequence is TGTGCCAGCAGCTTGTATCAGGGGACAACCAATGAGCAGTTCTTC. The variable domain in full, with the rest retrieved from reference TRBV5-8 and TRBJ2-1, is EAGVTQSPTHLIKTRGQQATLRCSPISGHTSVYWYQQALGLGLQFLLWYDEGEERNRGNFPPRFSGRQFPNYSSELNVNALELEDSALYLCASSLYQGTTNEQFFGPGTRLTVL.